These 21 T cell receptor beta chains share one sample of origin, sequenced in a study of blood T cell repertoires in COVID-19. The repertoire was sequenced with immunoSEQ multiplex PCR; TCRdb's copy has only in-frame clones and lacks some. The table lists around 61,000 clones, roughly 77% of them singletons, with 15% to 18% in the top ten. Sequencing was performed on peripheral blood. All receptors derive from an elderly man with acute or convalescent COVID-19.

This chain links TRBV24-1 with TRBJ1-5; D perhaps matches TRBD1 (5 bases). Deletions cut 4 bases from V and 4 bases from J, with 10 bases between. The CDR3 has 14 amino acids. CDR1 KGHDR and CDR2 SFDVKD come from the germline V gene. CDR3 DNA sequence: TGTGCCACCAGTGAGTCAGGGTGGAATCAGCCCCAGCATTTT. Its translation: CATSESGWNQPQHF.

The J gene is TRBJ2-7, the V gene TRBV7-6; possibly TRBD2 for D (6 bases). The CDR3 runs 17 residues. From germline, CDR1 is SGHVS and CDR2 FNYEAQ. V was cut by 2 bases and J by 0 bases, with 17 bases left in between. The DNA for the CDR3 is TGTGCCAGCAGCTTAAGCCCCCCCGGGGGTAGCTCCTACGAGCAGTACTTC. Encoded protein: CASSLSPPGGSSYEQYF.

This chain links TRBV6-2 or TRBV6-3 with TRBJ2-3, with 7 bases that match TRBD2. The V gene end was trimmed by 5 bases and the J gene end by 3 bases; junction bases not matched to a gene: 11. Germline V lookup: CDR1 MNHEY, CDR2 SVGEGT. This CDR3 contains 16 residues. The DNA of the CDR3 is TGTGCCAGCAGTCGGCGAGGGGAGGGTGCGACAGATACGCAGTATTTT. Its protein product is CASSRRGEGATDTQYF.

The chain uses TRBV24-1 and TRBJ2-1, with 14 bases lining up with TRBD2. V dropped 1 base and J dropped 9; count of bases not matched to a gene: 7. CDR1 and CDR2 from the germline V gene are KGHDR and SFDVKD. CDR3 length: 17 residues. CDR3 sequence (DNA): TGTGCCACCAGTGATTTTCGGGGACTAGCGGGAGATGCTGAGCAGTTCTTC. Encoded protein: CATSDFRGLAGDAEQFF.

The rearrangement links TRBV11-2 to TRBJ1-1, with D tentatively TRBD1 (6 bases). Germline V lookup: CDR1 SGHAT, CDR2 FQNNGV. The CDR3 covers 15 residues. The V end was cut by 3 bases, the J end by 0 bases, with 11 bases between. CDR3 protein: CASSLRGLMNTEAFF. Here the CDR3 DNA reads TGTGCCAGCAGCTTGAGGGGGTTGATGAACACTGAAGCTTTCTTT. The whole variable domain, remainder taken from reference TRBV11-2 and TRBJ1-1, is EAGVAQSPRYKIIEKRQSVAFWCNPISGHATLYWYQQILGQGPKLLIQFQNNGVVDDSQLPKDRFSAERLKGVDSTLKIQPAKLEDSAVYLCASSLRGLMNTEAFFGQGTRLTVV.

A few counts support this clone. The chain uses TRBV10-1 and TRBJ1-5; 7 bases are a match to TRBD1. The CDR3 totals 13 residues. Per germline, CDR1 WNHNN and CDR2 SYGVQD (reference sequence). V dropped 7 bases and J dropped 5; count of bases not matched to a gene: 5. As DNA, the CDR3 is TGCGCCAGCACCCGGGACAGCCATCAGCCCCAGCATTTT. This gives the protein CASTRDSHQPQHF.

This chain connects TRBV5-1 to TRBJ1-5; D gene unclear. Germline CDR1 is SGHRS and CDR2 is YFSETQ. The CDR3 totals 15 residues. Trimming left V 0 bases short and J 0 bases short, with 7 bases between. In DNA form, the CDR3 reads TGCGCCAGCAGCTTGGCCGGGGATAGCAATCAGCCCCAGCATTTT. Translation gives CASSLAGDSNQPQHF.

The chain has TRBV30 and TRBJ2-3, with 12 bases identical to TRBD1. CDR1 is GTSNPN, CDR2 SVGIG, per germline (reference sequence). The CDR3 extends over 15 amino acids. J was trimmed by 4 bases and V by 2 bases; bases with no gene match: 4. CDR3 nucleotides: TGTGCCTGGAGTAGAGGGACAGGGGGCGCAGATACGCAGTATTTT. Amino acids: CAWSRGTGGADTQYF.

This clone was seen a handful of times. CDR3 nucleotides: TGTGCCACCAGCAGATATGGACAGAACACTGAAGCTTTCTTT. Encoded protein: CATSRYGQNTEAFF. The V and J genes are TRBV15 and TRBJ1-1, with D possibly matching TRBD1 (5 bases). CDR3 length: 14 residues. CDR1 is LNHNV, CDR2 YYDKDF, per germline (reference sequence). V lost 2 bases and J lost 1, with 8 bases in between.

This chain links TRBV23-1 with TRBJ1-2, with D uncertain. TRBV23-1 is an ORF for which the function is uncertain. The germline V and J ends were trimmed by 4 bases and 5 bases, with 17 bases remaining between them. This CDR3 is built from 15 residues. Written as DNA, the CDR3 is TGCGCCAGCAGTCTCAGTGAAGAGGGCCGGTATGGCTACACCTTC. This encodes CASSLSEEGRYGYTF.

On this clone itself: This specimen includes other DNA sequences encoding the same CDR3. The J gene is TRBJ1-2, the V gene TRBV30; the D is unclear. The length of the CDR3 is 13 residues. CDR1 GTSNPN and CDR2 SVGIG come from the germline V gene (reference sequence). V shed 0 bases and J shed 4 bases, with 9 bases lying between them. CDR3 residues: CAWSVLRGYGYTF. The CDR3 region has the DNA TGTGCCTGGAGTGTACTACGGGGCTATGGCTACACCTTC.

This clone has only one observation. The chain recombines TRBV18 with TRBJ1-4; the D is unclear. From germline, CDR1 is KGHSH and CDR2 LQKENI. There are 13 residues in the CDR3. V lost 6 bases and J 8 bases, leaving 13 bases between the germline ends. CDR3 residues: CASSSELKEKLFF. The CDR3 region has the DNA TGTGCCAGCTCCTCCGAGCTTAAGGAAAAACTGTTTTTT.

This chain connects TRBV15 to TRBJ2-7; 9 bases are shared with TRBD2. Trimming took 5 bases from V and 7 from J; bases not matched to a gene: 6. CDR3 length: 13 residues. Germline CDR1 is LNHNV and CDR2 is YYDKDF (reference sequence). For the CDR3, the DNA is TGTGCCACCAGCGGATTAGCGGGAGAAGAGCAGTACTTC. Encoded protein: CATSGLAGEEQYF.

CDR3 sequence: CASSVDSARSGELFF. The CDR3 region has the DNA TGCGCCAGCAGCGTGGACTCTGCGCGGAGCGGGGAGCTGTTTTTT. The chain uses TRBV5-1 and TRBJ2-2; maybe TRBD2 (5 bases). V lost 4 bases and J lost 7, with 17 bases in between. The CDR3 runs 15 residues. Germline V gives CDR1 SGHRS, CDR2 YFSETQ.

The chain recombines TRBV7-2 with TRBJ2-7; 14 bases line up with TRBD2. V lost 3 bases and J lost 6; bases outside the gene matches: 4. The CDR3 is 15 residues long. Per the germline V gene, CDR1 is SGHTA and CDR2 is FQGNSA. CDR3 loop: CASSFRTSGRSEQYF. The DNA of the CDR3 is TGTGCCAGCAGCTTCCGGACTAGCGGGAGGTCCGAGCAGTACTTC. Full variable domain (rest looked up from reference TRBV7-2 and TRBJ2-7): GAGVSQSPSNKVTEKGKDVELRCDPISGHTALYWYRQSLGQGLEFLIYFQGNSAPDKSGLPSDRFSAERTGGSVSTLTIQRTQQEDSAVYLCASSFRTSGRSEQYFGPGTRLTVT.

This chain uses TRBV19 with TRBJ2-2; 9 nucleotides agree with TRBD1. Germline-derived CDR1 and CDR2 are LNHDA and SQIVND (reference sequence). Germline trimming cut 5 bases from V and 7 bases from J; bases unmatched to any gene: 8. The CDR3 covers 15 residues. CDR3 region: CASSVGTGTGGELFF. The CDR3 DNA follows: TGTGCCAGTAGTGTAGGGACAGGGACAGGCGGGGAGCTGTTTTTT. Filled out from reference TRBV19 and TRBJ2-2, the complete variable domain reads DGGITQSPKYLFRKEGQNVTLSCEQNLNHDAMYWYRQDPGQGLRLIYYSQIVNDFQKGDIAEGYSVSREKKESFPLTVTSAQKNPTAFYLCASSVGTGTGGELFFGEGSRLTVL.

The V call is TRBV28, the J call TRBJ2-3; D might be TRBD2 (5 bases). V lost 8 bases and J lost 3, with 15 bases in between. Per the germline V gene, CDR1 is MDHEN and CDR2 is SYDVKM. The CDR3 length is 14 residues. The CDR3 DNA sequence: TGTGCCAGCGGAGGTCCAGACCGTACAGATACGCAGTATTTT. Its translation is CASGGPDRTDTQYF.

The CDR3 DNA reads TGTGCCAGCAGCAAAGTTGTAGCGGGAGGCTATAGGGATACGCAGTATTTT. It is translated as CASSKVVAGGYRDTQYF. V is TRBV21-1 and J is TRBJ2-3; no DNA check was done on the table's D call, TRBD2. TRBV21-1 is a pseudogene. The CDR3 spans 17 residues.

The rearrangement joins TRBV7-8 to TRBJ1-3; 7 bases map to TRBD1. V gave up 5 bases and J gave up 3 bases; unmatched junction bases: 10. CDR3 length equals 16 residues. Germline CDR1 is SGHVS and CDR2 is FQNEAQ. The chain's CDR3 is CASSPRTGLFGNTIYF. The DNA for the CDR3 is TGTGCCAGCAGCCCGAGGACAGGACTTTTTGGAAACACCATATATTTT.

The V gene is TRBV6-4, the J gene TRBJ1-1; maybe TRBD1 (5 bases). Germline-derived CDR1 and CDR2 are MRHNA and SNTAGT. V gave up 0 bases and J gave up 6 bases, with 17 bases separating them. This CDR3 has 16 amino acids. CDR3 residues: CASSDSGRVDTPEAFF. CDR3 in DNA: TGTGCCAGCAGTGACTCCGGCAGGGTAGATACCCCTGAAGCTTTCTTT.

This clone was detected many times. CDR3 in DNA: TGTGCCACCAGCAGAGATGGGCAGGGATCCTACGAGCAGTACTTC. Translated, it gives CATSRDGQGSYEQYF. This chain links TRBV15 with TRBJ2-7; D perhaps matches TRBD1 (5 bases). The CDR3 is 15 residues long. Trimming cost V 0 bases and J 1 base, with 10 bases left between them. Germline lookup yields CDR1 LNHNV and CDR2 YYDKDF (reference sequence).